The present TCR beta chain was sequenced within a study of blood T cell repertoires in COVID-19. About the research overall: Sites in the United States, Italy and Spain provided acute and convalescent COVID-19 samples.

Only in-frame clones appear in the TCRdb table, and some are missing; sequencing was by immunoSEQ multiplex PCR. The table has 350,000 or so clones, 88% seen once. CDR1 MNHEY and CDR2 SMNVEV come from the germline V gene (reference sequence). The length of the CDR3 is 16 residues. The V segment lost 3 bases and the J segment 5 bases; nucleotides outside the gene matches: 9. Researchers sorted participants into cohorts using their self-reported clinical history. The sequenced sample consisted of PBMCs or T cells enriched from blood (not recorded which). V usage is TRBV27 and J usage is TRBJ2-2; TRBD2 matches 7 bases. The TCR originated in a woman in her twenties or thirties who had been exposed to COVID-19. CDR3 residues: CASSFGAGDETGELFF. The DNA of the CDR3 is TGTGCCAGCAGTTTCGGTGCGGGAGACGAAACCGGGGAGCTGTTTTTT.